This T cell receptor beta chain was documented in a study of early T cells in non-severe SARS-CoV-2 infection. The V end was cut by 1 base, the J end by 6 bases, with 10 bases between. The CDR3 covers 13 residues. The germline V gene has CDR1 DFQATT and CDR2 SNEGSKA (reference sequence). In the library, individual cDNA molecules carried attached unique molecular identifiers. TCRdb reanalysed the 5' RACE reads using MiXCR and keeps one entry per CDR3 protein. In the table there are about 35,000 distinct CDR3 sequences, around 5.6% of which are singletons. In this sample, this clonotype turned up a few times.

This sequence joins TRBV20-1 and TRBJ2-4; perhaps TRBD2 as D (6 bases). The TCR comes from an adult who was a healthcare worker with PCR-confirmed SARS-CoV-2 infection or an uninfected control (not recorded which). The sequencing sample was made of whole blood. CDR3 sequence (DNA): TGCAGTGCTAGAGCGCCAGCGGGAAACATTCAGTACTTC. Translated: CSARAPAGNIQYF.